The clone carrying this T cell receptor beta chain was seen just once. Trimming stripped 6 bases from V and 4 bases from J, with 15 bases between. The CDR3 covers 14 residues. CDR1 and CDR2 from the germline V gene are LGHDT and YNNKEL (reference sequence). The data are from a study of blood T cell repertoires in COVID-19. Study details: Acute and convalescent COVID-19 specimens originated in the United States, Italy and Spain.

Study processing details: Reference gene primer amplification gave estimated nucleated cell counts. Produced via immunoSEQ multiplex PCR; TCRdb's table is partial and in-frame only. The V and J calls and clone size were taken over from that table, and D and trimming were inferred from the DNA. The sample carries 98,000 or so clones, about 80% recorded once. This rearrangement joins TRBV3-1 (or the pseudogene TRBV3-2) to TRBJ1-1; D might be TRBD1 (6 bases). Sequenced: peripheral blood. This clonotype originated in a woman aged 80 or over with active or convalescent COVID-19. This CDR3 is CASSLTGRATEAFF. The CDR3 nucleotides read TGTGCCAGCAGTCTCACAGGGAGAGCCACTGAAGCTTTCTTT.